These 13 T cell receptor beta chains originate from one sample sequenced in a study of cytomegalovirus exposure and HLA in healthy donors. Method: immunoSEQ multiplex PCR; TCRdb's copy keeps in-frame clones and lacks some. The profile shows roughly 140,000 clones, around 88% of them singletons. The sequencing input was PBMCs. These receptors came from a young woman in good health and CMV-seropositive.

The CDR3 nucleotides are TGCGCCAGCAGCTTCCTAAACAGGGCAACTAATGAAAAACTGTTTTTT. Its protein is CASSFLNRATNEKLFF. This chain connects TRBV5-1 to TRBJ1-4, with a possible D match to TRBD1 (6 bases). This CDR3 contains 16 residues. The V end lost 2 bases, the J end lost 0 bases, and 11 bases lay between the germline ends. Looked up from germline, CDR1 is SGHRS and CDR2 is YFSETQ.

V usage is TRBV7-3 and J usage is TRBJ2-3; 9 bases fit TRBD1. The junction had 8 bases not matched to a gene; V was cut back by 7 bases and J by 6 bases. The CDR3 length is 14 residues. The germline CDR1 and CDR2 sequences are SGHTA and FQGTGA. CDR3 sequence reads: CASTPDRGRDTQYF. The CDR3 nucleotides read TGTGCCAGCACCCCGGACAGGGGAAGGGATACGCAGTATTTT.

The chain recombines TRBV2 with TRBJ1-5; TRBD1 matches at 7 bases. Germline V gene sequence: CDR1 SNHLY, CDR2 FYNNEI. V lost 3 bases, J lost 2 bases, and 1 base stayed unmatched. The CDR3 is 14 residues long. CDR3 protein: CASSDGQGNQPQHF. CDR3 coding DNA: TGTGCCAGCAGTGACGGACAGGGCAATCAGCCCCAGCATTTT. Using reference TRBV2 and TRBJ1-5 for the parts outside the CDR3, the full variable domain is EPEVTQTPSHQVTQMGQEVILRCVPISNHLYFYWYRQILGQKVEFLVSFYNNEISEKSEIFDDQFSVERPDGSNFTLKIRSTKLEDSAMYFCASSDGQGNQPQHFGDGTRLSIL.

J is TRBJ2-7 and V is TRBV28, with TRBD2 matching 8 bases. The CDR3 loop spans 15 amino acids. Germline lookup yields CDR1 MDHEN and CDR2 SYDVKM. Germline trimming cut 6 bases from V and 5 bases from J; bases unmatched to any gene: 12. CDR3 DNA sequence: TGTGCCAGCAGGACCCCGAGACTAGCGCCCAACGAGCAGTACTTC. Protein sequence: CASRTPRLAPNEQYF.

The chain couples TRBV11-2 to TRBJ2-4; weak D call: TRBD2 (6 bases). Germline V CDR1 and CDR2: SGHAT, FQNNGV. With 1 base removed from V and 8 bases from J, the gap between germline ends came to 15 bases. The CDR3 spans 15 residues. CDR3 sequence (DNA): TGTGCCAGCAGCTTAGGGGGGACGGGAGCTCACATTCAGTACTTC. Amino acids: CASSLGGTGAHIQYF.

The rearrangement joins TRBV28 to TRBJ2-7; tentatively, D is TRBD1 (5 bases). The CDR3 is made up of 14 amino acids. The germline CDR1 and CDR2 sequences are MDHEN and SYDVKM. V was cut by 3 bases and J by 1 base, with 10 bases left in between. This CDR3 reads CASSFAAGSYEQYF. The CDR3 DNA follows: TGTGCCAGCAGTTTCGCCGCAGGGTCCTACGAGCAGTACTTC.

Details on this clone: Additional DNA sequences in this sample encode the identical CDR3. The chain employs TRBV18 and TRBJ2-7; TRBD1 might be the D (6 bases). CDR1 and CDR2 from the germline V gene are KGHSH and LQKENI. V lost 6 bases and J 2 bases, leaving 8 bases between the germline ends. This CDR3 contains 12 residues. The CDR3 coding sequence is TGTGCCAGCTCCGGACAGACCTACGAGCAGTACTTC. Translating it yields CASSGQTYEQYF.

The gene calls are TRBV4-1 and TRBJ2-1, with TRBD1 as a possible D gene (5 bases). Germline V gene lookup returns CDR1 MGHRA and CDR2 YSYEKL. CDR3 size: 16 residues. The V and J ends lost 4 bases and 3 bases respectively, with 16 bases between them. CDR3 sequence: CASSPQLARGYNEQFF. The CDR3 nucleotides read TGCGCCAGCAGCCCCCAACTTGCAAGGGGCTACAATGAGCAGTTCTTC.

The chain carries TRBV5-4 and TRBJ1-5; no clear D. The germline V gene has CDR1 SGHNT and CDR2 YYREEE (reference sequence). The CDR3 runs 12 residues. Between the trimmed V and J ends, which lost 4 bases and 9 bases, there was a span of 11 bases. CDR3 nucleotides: TGTGCCAGCAGCCCCGACTTGGGGCCCCAGCATTTT. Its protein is CASSPDLGPQHF.

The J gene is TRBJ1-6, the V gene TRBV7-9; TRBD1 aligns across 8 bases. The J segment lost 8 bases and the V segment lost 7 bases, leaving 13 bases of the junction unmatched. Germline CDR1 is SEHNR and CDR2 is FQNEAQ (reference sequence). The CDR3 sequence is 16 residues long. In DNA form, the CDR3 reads TGTGCCAGCACCCAAGGACAGGGCGCTACCCATTCACCCCTCCACTTT. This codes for CASTQGQGATHSPLHF.

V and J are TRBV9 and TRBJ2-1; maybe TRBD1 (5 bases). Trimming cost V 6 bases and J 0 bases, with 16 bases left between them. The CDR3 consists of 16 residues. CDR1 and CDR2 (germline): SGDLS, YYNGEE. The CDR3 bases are TGTGCCAGCAACCAGGGCTGGTCGAGCTCCTACAATGAGCAGTTCTTC. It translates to CASNQGWSSSYNEQFF.

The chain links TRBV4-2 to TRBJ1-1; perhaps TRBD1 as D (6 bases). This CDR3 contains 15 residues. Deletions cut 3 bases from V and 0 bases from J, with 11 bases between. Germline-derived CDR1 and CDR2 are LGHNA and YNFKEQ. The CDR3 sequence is CASSQSRTVNTEAFF. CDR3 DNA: TGTGCCAGCAGCCAGTCACGGACAGTGAACACTGAAGCTTTCTTT.

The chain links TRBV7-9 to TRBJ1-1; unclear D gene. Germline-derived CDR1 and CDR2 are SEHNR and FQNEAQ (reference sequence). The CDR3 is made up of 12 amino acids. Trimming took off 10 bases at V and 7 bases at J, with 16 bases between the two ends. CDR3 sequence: CATALSFGEAFF. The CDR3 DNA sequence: TGTGCCACCGCGCTTAGTTTTGGTGAAGCTTTCTTT.